This paragraph covers one T cell receptor beta chain sequence. This clonotype showed up just a few times. No antigen is known for it. Base qualities are not at hand, and no much larger clone is one base apart. CDR3 length: 13 amino acids, cysteine to phenylalanine. The only DNA kept is the CDR3, 39 bases in frame from the first base. Trimming removed 7 bases from V and 0 bases from J, leaving 9 bases between the germline ends. The CDR1 and CDR2 encoded by the germline V gene are MNHEY and SVGEGT. The record originates from a study of patients and donors after allogeneic stem cell transplantation (TCRdb year 2020). Library preparation employed RT-PCR. The instrument was a NextSeq 550. Clones were called with MiXCR by TCRdb after fastp trimmed the public reads at Q25, and only in-frame beta chains were retained. Rows merge per CDR3 protein into single entries with the most common DNA and genes. The sample has a few hundred thousand distinct CDR3 sequences on record, less than 15% of them singletons. In total, the top ten clones hold around a tenth of the sample.

The clonotype originates from a human donor who was either an allogeneic HSCT recipient or a stem cell or donor lymphocyte infusion donor (not recorded which). It is not recorded whose cells these are; they may come from a transplant donor. This sequence uses TRBV6-2 or TRBV6-3 and TRBJ1-1; a confident D gene designation cannot be given. The sample consisted of blood, either unsorted or a sorted T cell fraction (not recorded which). The DNA reads as follows: TGTGCCAGCACCCGTAGTGTGAACACTGAAGCTTTCTTT. This encodes CASTRSVNTEAFF.